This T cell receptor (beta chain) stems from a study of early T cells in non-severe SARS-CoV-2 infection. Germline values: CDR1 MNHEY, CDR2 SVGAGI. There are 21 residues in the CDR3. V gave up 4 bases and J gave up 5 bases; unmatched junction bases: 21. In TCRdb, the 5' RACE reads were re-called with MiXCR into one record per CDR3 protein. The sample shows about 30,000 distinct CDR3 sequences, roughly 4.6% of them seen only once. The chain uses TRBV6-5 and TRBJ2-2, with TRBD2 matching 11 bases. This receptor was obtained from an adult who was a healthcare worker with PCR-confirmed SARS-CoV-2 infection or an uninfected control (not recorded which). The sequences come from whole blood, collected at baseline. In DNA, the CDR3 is TGTGCCAGCAGTTCTATTACGGGACAGGGCCTAGCGGGAGGCGGTACCGGGGAGCTGTTTTTT. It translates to CASSSITGQGLAGGGTGELFF.